Listed here are 20 T cell receptor beta chains from one sample, sequenced in a study of CXCR3-negative and CXCR3-positive naive CD8 T cells. Regarding the study as a whole: TRB CDR3 hydrophobicity was greater in CXCR3-positive naive cells than in CXCR3-negative naive cells.

UMI-labeled 5' RACE yielded the TRB cDNA libraries. Following a re-call of the 5' RACE reads, TCRdb has one entry per CDR3 protein and lacks DNA. The sample table sets out around 88,000 distinct CDR3 sequences. These receptors' antigens are unknown. The material sequenced was naive CXCR3+ CD8+ T cells from blood. Subset described: CD45RO-CCR7+CD27+CD95- naive CD8+ T cells expressing CXCR3 (TNR3+). These receptors came from a human donor in good health. Some clones in this sample may be carry-over from other donors' samples.

The chain joins TRBV11-3 to TRBJ2-3. The germline V gene has CDR1 SGHNT and CDR2 YENEEA. This CDR3 contains 14 residues. The CDR3 loop reads CASSTRLDPDTQYF.

CDR3 in amino acids: CASSWTGGSYEQYF. The chain links TRBV27 to TRBJ2-7; TCRdb returns TRBD1, unconfirmable since there is no DNA. Germline V lookup: CDR1 MNHEY, CDR2 SMNVEV (reference sequence). The CDR3 is made up of 14 amino acids.

The CDR3 here is CASSQLRGAPCGDTQYF. V is TRBV3-2 and J is TRBJ2-3; TCRdb indicates TRBD1, and absent DNA this call remains unverified. TRBV3-2 is a recognized pseudogene. CDR3 size: 17 residues.

The chain couples TRBV19 to TRBJ2-1; TCRdb's D call, TRBD2, is unchecked because there is no DNA. Germline V gene lookup returns CDR1 LNHDA and CDR2 SQIVND (reference sequence). The CDR3 length is 14 residues. This CDR3 is CASSRSTSGNEQFF.

This chain links TRBV28 with TRBJ2-7; no DNA is available, so the TRBD1 call from TCRdb remains unchecked. CDR1 and CDR2 (germline): MDHEN, SYDVKM. The CDR3 loop spans 14 amino acids. This CDR3 reads CASSLPGQGFEQYF. Looking up the rest from reference TRBV28 and TRBJ2-7 gives the full variable domain: DVKVTQSSRYLVKRTGEKVFLECVQDMDHENMFWYRQDPGLGLRLIYFSYDVKMKEKGDIPEGYSVSREKKERFSLILESASTNQTSMYLCASSLPGQGFEQYFGPGTRLTVT.

This chain joins TRBV3-1 and TRBJ2-7; the D call of TRBD1 rests on TCRdb alone, since no DNA is present to check it. This CDR3 is built from 15 residues. CDR1 and CDR2 (germline): LGHDT, YNNKEL (reference sequence). The CDR3: CASSHPGQGNYEQYF.

This sequence joins TRBV5-1 and TRBJ2-2. The CDR3 loop spans 14 amino acids. Germline V gene data show CDR1 as SGHRS and CDR2 as YFSETQ. The CDR3 spells CASSLSQPTGELFF.

The CDR3 sequence: CASSEGLAGILYEQYF. The gene calls are TRBV5-1 and TRBJ2-7; with no DNA, the TCRdb D assignment of TRBD2 cannot be verified. Germline lookup yields CDR1 SGHRS and CDR2 YFSETQ. The CDR3 loop spans 16 amino acids. The full variable domain, with the rest looked up from reference TRBV5-1 and TRBJ2-7, is KAGVTQTPRYLIKTRGQQVTLSCSPISGHRSVSWYQQTPGQGLQFLFEYFSETQRNKGNFPGRFSGRQFSNSRSEMNVSTLELGDSALYLCASSEGLAGILYEQYFGPGTRLTVT.

J is TRBJ2-7 and V is TRBV21-1; TCRdb lists TRBD1, though no DNA is available to test this call. TRBV21-1 is tagged as a pseudogene. This CDR3 is built from 16 residues. The CDR3 protein is CASSKWGGRISYEQYF.

J is TRBJ1-5 and V is TRBV7-6; with no DNA, the TCRdb D assignment of TRBD1 cannot be verified. Germline-derived CDR1 and CDR2 are SGHVS and FNYEAQ. This CDR3 contains 15 residues. CDR3 in amino acids: CASSPQGAGNQPQHF.

V and J are TRBV14 and TRBJ1-1; TCRdb picks TRBD1, but there is no DNA to check that call. The CDR3 is 16 amino acids. Germline values: CDR1 SGHDN, CDR2 FVKESK. This chain's CDR3 is CASSQDGTSLGTEAFF.

The CDR3: CASSQRQSDGIRGGRTGELFF. The rearrangement joins TRBV23-1 to TRBJ2-2; with no DNA, the TCRdb D assignment of TRBD1 cannot be verified. TRBV23-1 is marked as an open reading frame, function uncertain. This CDR3 contains 21 residues.

The gene calls are TRBV7-2 and TRBJ2-3; TCRdb's assignment of TRBD1 cannot be checked, as there is no DNA. In germline, CDR1 is SGHTA, CDR2 FQGNSA. This CDR3 contains 16 residues. CDR3 protein: CASRTGQGGFSDTQYF.

The gene calls are TRBV27 and TRBJ2-1; absent DNA, TCRdb's TRBD1 call cannot be checked. Germline V gene data show CDR1 as MNHEY and CDR2 as SMNVEV (reference sequence). The CDR3 has 14 amino acids. The CDR3 sequence: CASSSRDRVFEQFF.

This rearrangement joins TRBV27 to TRBJ2-7; the TRBD2 assignment by TCRdb is unverifiable without DNA. The length of the CDR3 is 15 residues. Germline-derived CDR1 and CDR2 are MNHEY and SMNVEV (reference sequence). This chain's CDR3 is CASSFGVGSIGEQYF.

The chain links TRBV4-3 to TRBJ2-7; the D call of TRBD1 rests on TCRdb alone, since no DNA is present to check it. Germline values: CDR1 LGHNA, CDR2 YSLEER. The CDR3 contains 15 residues. Here the CDR3 reads CASSQKVTGGYEQYF.

The CDR3 reads CASRTRGTQYF. V usage is TRBV12-3 or TRBV12-4 and J usage is TRBJ2-5. The CDR3 sequence is 11 residues long.

This rearrangement joins TRBV19 to TRBJ2-1. Germline assignment: CDR1 LNHDA and CDR2 SQIVND (reference sequence). This CDR3 contains 13 residues. CDR3 in amino acids: CASSSLSGNEQFF.

V gene TRBV29-1 combines with J gene TRBJ2-1; TCRdb picks TRBD1, but there is no DNA to check that call. Germline V gene lookup returns CDR1 SQVTM and CDR2 ANQGSEA. This CDR3 has 17 amino acids. CDR3 region: CSVDGTRQGATYNEQFF.

The V and J genes are TRBV20-1 and TRBJ2-7; the TCRdb D gene call, TRBD1, has no DNA to confirm it. CDR1 is DFQATT, CDR2 SNEGSKA, per germline (reference sequence). The CDR3 consists of 17 residues. CDR3 sequence reads: CSARGVPGQGVSYEQYF.